Presented here are 32 T cell receptor beta chains from one specimen sequenced in a study of vaccination and CD4 T cells after COVID-19. The Oncomine TCR Beta short-read assay was applied to DNA of cultured CD4+ T cells. Genomic DNA was taken out of cultured CD4+ T cells by extraction. TCRdb re-derived calls from the PCR reads in MiXCR, one entry per CDR3 protein. Of approximately 10,000 distinct CDR3 sequences in the sample, 34% were seen once. Treatment described: approximately 10-day PBMC culture with coronavirus spike peptide pools or control peptides (ViraFEST assay). CD4+ T cells that came from the unexposed donor were collected before the COVID-19 pandemic (2011-2018). Antigen specificity for these receptors is unknown. Sequenced material: CD4+ T cells from blood, cultured in vitro. These receptors all come from a human donor in good health.

The chain combines TRBV27 with TRBJ2-3, with D perhaps TRBD2 (6 bases). With 7 bases removed from V and 6 bases from J, the gap between germline ends came to 17 bases. Germline lookup yields CDR1 MNHEY and CDR2 SMNVEV (reference sequence). The CDR3 is 14 amino acids. The CDR3 region has the DNA TGTGCCAGCAATCCGGGAGTGGTTCCGGATACGCAGTATTTT. Protein product: CASNPGVVPDTQYF.

The V call is TRBV7-9, the J call TRBJ1-6, with D maybe TRBD1 (5 bases). The CDR3 extends over 15 amino acids. Between the trimmed V and J ends, which lost 5 bases and 8 bases, there was a span of 16 bases. From germline, CDR1 is SEHNR and CDR2 FQNEAQ (reference sequence). CDR3 bases: TGTGCCAGCAGCCCCGAACGGGGGTTCGATTCACCCCTCCACTTT. Encoded protein: CASSPERGFDSPLHF.

This chain connects TRBV18 to TRBJ1-1, with D uncertain. The ends were cut back, 3 bases at V and 0 bases at J, with 5 bases in the middle. Germline V lookup: CDR1 KGHSH, CDR2 LQKENI. The CDR3 consists of 13 residues. CDR3 amino acids: CASSPTLNTEAFF. CDR3 sequence (DNA): TGTGCCAGCTCACCCACGCTGAACACTGAAGCTTTCTTT.

This chain uses TRBV5-1 with TRBJ1-1; D is perhaps TRBD1 (5 bases). With 1 base removed from V and 0 bases from J, the gap between germline ends came to 10 bases. The CDR3 totals 15 residues. CDR1 and CDR2 (germline): SGHRS, YFSETQ. In DNA, the CDR3 is TGCGCCAGCAGCTTGACGACAGCGATGAACACTGAAGCTTTCTTT. It specifies CASSLTTAMNTEAFF.

This chain joins TRBV7-2 and TRBJ2-7; D assignment may be TRBD1 or TRBD2 (5 bases each). This CDR3 spans 14 amino acids. V lost 1 base to trimming and J lost 2 bases, with 9 bases between them. Germline V gives CDR1 SGHTA, CDR2 FQGNSA. The CDR3 DNA is TGTGCCAGCAGCTTAGAACCGGGACCCTACGAGCAGTACTTC. As protein: CASSLEPGPYEQYF. The entire variable domain, with the rest obtained from reference TRBV7-2 and TRBJ2-7, is as follows: GAGVSQSPSNKVTEKGKDVELRCDPISGHTALYWYRQSLGQGLEFLIYFQGNSAPDKSGLPSDRFSAERTGGSVSTLTIQRTQQEDSAVYLCASSLEPGPYEQYFGPGTRLTVT.

This clonotype is labeled as hyperexpanded. The chain links TRBV6-2 or TRBV6-3 to TRBJ1-6, with no clear D. Looked up from germline, CDR1 is MNHEY and CDR2 is SVGEGT. The ends were cut back, 6 bases at V and 7 bases at J, with 13 bases in the middle. This CDR3 is 14 amino acids long. The DNA of the CDR3 is TGTGCCAGCAGCCCGGGGTCGGGGAATTCACCCCTCCACTTT. Its protein is CASSPGSGNSPLHF.

The V and J genes are TRBV6-4 and TRBJ2-3, with TRBD2 identical over 9 bases. Germline V gene data show CDR1 as MRHNA and CDR2 as SNTAGT. V lost 4 bases and J lost 2; bases outside the gene matches: 13. The CDR3 sequence is 18 residues long. CDR3 sequence: CASSATSAGGPPTDTQYF. The CDR3 bases are TGTGCCAGCAGTGCAACCTCGGCGGGAGGGCCCCCCACAGATACGCAGTATTTT.

This chain links TRBV25-1 with TRBJ2-3; D is possibly TRBD2 (6 bases). V was clipped by 5 bases and J by 0 bases, with 12 bases between them. Per the germline V gene, CDR1 is MGHDK and CDR2 is SYGVNS. This CDR3 is built from 15 residues. The CDR3 DNA sequence: TGTGCCAGCAGTCGAGTCGGGAGTAGCACAGATACGCAGTATTTT. Amino acid sequence: CASSRVGSSTDTQYF.

This clonotype has more than one count but fewer than ten. The rearrangement links TRBV7-2 to TRBJ2-1; weak D call: TRBD2 (6 bases). The CDR3 consists of 13 residues. V was clipped by 7 bases and J by 5 bases, with 12 bases between them. Germline V gene sequence: CDR1 SGHTA, CDR2 FQGNSA. DNA of the CDR3: TGTGCCAGCACCTATAGCGGAAACAATGAGCAGTTCTTC. Encoded protein: CASTYSGNNEQFF.

The chain combines TRBV11-2 with TRBJ2-2, with 7 bases aligning to TRBD2. This CDR3 comprises 16 residues. After removal of 5 bases from V and 5 bases from J, the junction contained 11 bases not matched to a gene. Looked up from germline, CDR1 is SGHAT and CDR2 is FQNNGV. The CDR3 sequence is CASSRIERGGTGELFF. In DNA, the CDR3 is TGTGCCAGCAGCCGAATAGAGAGGGGAGGGACCGGGGAGCTGTTTTTT.

The J gene is TRBJ1-5, the V gene TRBV6-5; 7 positions agree with TRBD1. There are 16 residues in the CDR3. The trim removed 2 bases at V and 0 bases at J, leaving 4 bases unmatched. Germline V lookup: CDR1 MNHEY, CDR2 SVGAGI. The CDR3 coding sequence is TGTGCCAGCAGTTACACGGGACAGATTAGCAATCAGCCCCAGCATTTT. Translating gives CASSYTGQISNQPQHF.

This clonotype is large. This chain connects TRBV5-4 to TRBJ1-2; 10 positions match TRBD1. Looked up from germline, CDR1 is SGHNT and CDR2 is YYREEE (reference sequence). J was trimmed by 8 bases and V by 4 bases; bases with no gene match: 8. CDR3 length: 14 amino acids. As DNA, the CDR3 is TGTGCCAGCAGCCCGACAGGGGGCTATGGGGGCTACACCTTC. Translation: CASSPTGGYGGYTF.

This clonotype has a handful of counts. The CDR3, as DNA: TGCAGTGCTAGGTGGCAGGGCCTCTCCTACGAGCAGTACTTC. This gives the protein CSARWQGLSYEQYF. The genes are TRBV20-1 and TRBJ2-7; TRBD1 might be the D (5 bases). V gave up 3 bases and J gave up 0 bases, with 12 bases separating them. The CDR3 sequence is 14 residues long. Germline lookup yields CDR1 DFQATT and CDR2 SNEGSKA (reference sequence).

V usage is TRBV15 and J usage is TRBJ2-1; TRBD2 aligns across 12 bases. The germline V gene encodes CDR1 LNHNV and CDR2 YYDKDF (reference sequence). CDR3 length: 14 amino acids. V shed 1 base, J shed 9 bases, and the junction held 1 base outside the gene matches. The CDR3 DNA follows: TGTGCCACCAGCAGAGGACTAGCGGGAGCTGAGCAGTTCTTC. Its translation: CATSRGLAGAEQFF.

This clonotype was seen a few times. The rearrangement joins TRBV20-1 to TRBJ2-1; 9 nucleotides align to TRBD2. V gave up 0 bases and J gave up 2 bases; unmatched junction bases: 5. This CDR3 is 16 amino acids long. Germline lookup yields CDR1 DFQATT and CDR2 SNEGSKA (reference sequence). The CDR3 region is CSARDPTSGAYNEQFF. In nucleotides, the CDR3 is TGCAGTGCTAGAGATCCGACTAGCGGAGCCTACAATGAGCAGTTCTTC.

This rearrangement joins TRBV7-2 to TRBJ2-3, with D uncertain. Germline values: CDR1 SGHTA, CDR2 FQGNSA. This CDR3 is built from 14 residues. Trimming left V 5 bases short and J 1 base short, with 10 bases between. The CDR3 bases are TGTGCCAGCAGCCCCGGCCTCGGCACAGATACGCAGTATTTT. It specifies CASSPGLGTDTQYF. Full variable domain (outside the CDR3, taken from reference TRBV7-2 and TRBJ2-3): GAGVSQSPSNKVTEKGKDVELRCDPISGHTALYWYRQSLGQGLEFLIYFQGNSAPDKSGLPSDRFSAERTGGSVSTLTIQRTQQEDSAVYLCASSPGLGTDTQYFGPGTRLTVL.

This clonotype was observed a few times. CDR3 protein: CASTGTGERYGYTF. In DNA form, the CDR3 reads TGTGCCAGTACCGGGACAGGGGAACGGTATGGCTACACCTTC. V gene TRBV19 combines with J gene TRBJ1-2; 10 nucleotides agree with TRBD1. The length of the CDR3 is 14 residues. Germline V gene sequence: CDR1 LNHDA, CDR2 SQIVND (reference sequence). J gave up 5 bases and V 7 bases, and 7 bases lay outside the gene matches.

The gene calls are TRBV20-1 and TRBJ2-3; 7 bases line up with TRBD1. This CDR3 spans 15 amino acids. Germline values: CDR1 DFQATT, CDR2 SNEGSKA (reference sequence). V lost 4 bases and J lost 3; bases outside the gene matches: 10. The CDR3 coding sequence is TGCAGTGCTACTACAGGGGAATATAGGACAGATACGCAGTATTTT. Its protein product is CSATTGEYRTDTQYF.

V and J are TRBV27 and TRBJ2-7; TRBD2 matches at 8 bases. The CDR3 is 14 residues long. CDR1 is MNHEY, CDR2 SMNVEV, per germline (reference sequence). J gave up 5 bases and V 4 bases, and 7 bases lay outside the gene matches. CDR3: CASSSPAGVDEQYF. The CDR3 DNA reads TGTGCCAGCAGTTCCCCAGCGGGAGTCGACGAGCAGTACTTC.

The CDR3 is CSATPFLGATWNHEQFF. For the CDR3, the DNA is TGCAGTGCTACGCCTTTCCTGGGGGCTACCTGGAACCATGAGCAGTTCTTC. The chain joins TRBV20-1 to TRBJ2-1; D may be TRBD1 (6 bases). With 4 bases removed from V and 8 bases from J, the gap between germline ends came to 27 bases. Per the germline V gene, CDR1 is DFQATT and CDR2 is SNEGSKA (reference sequence). CDR3 length: 17 residues.

The chain is built from TRBV5-6 and TRBJ1-1; D is unresolved. Germline V lookup: CDR1 SGHDT, CDR2 YYEEEE. The V end was cut by 0 bases, the J end by 4 bases, with 7 bases between. CDR3 length equals 13 residues. The CDR3 sequence is CASSLEASTEAFF. The CDR3 DNA reads TGTGCCAGCAGCTTGGAGGCATCCACTGAAGCTTTCTTT.

In this sample, this clonotype turned up a few times. The rearrangement uses TRBV6-1 and TRBJ2-3, with 10 positions matching TRBD1. The CDR3 sequence is 15 residues long. After removal of 4 bases from V and 3 bases from J, the junction contained 4 bases not matched to a gene. Germline V gives CDR1 MNHNS, CDR2 SASEGT. CDR3: CASSAWDRGTDTQYF. The DNA for the CDR3 is TGTGCCAGCAGTGCATGGGACAGGGGAACAGATACGCAGTATTTT.

A few counts support this clonotype. The chain recombines TRBV2 with TRBJ2-7; unclear D gene. V was trimmed by 7 bases and J by 4 bases, leaving 8 bases between them. The CDR3 has 11 residues. Germline V lookup: CDR1 SNHLY, CDR2 FYNNEI. The CDR3 region has the DNA TGTGCCAGCACAGGCAGGTACGAGCAGTACTTC. Translated, it gives CASTGRYEQYF.

A few counts support this clonotype. The chain employs TRBV20-1 and TRBJ2-3; no definite D call. With 8 bases removed from V and 6 bases from J, the gap between germline ends came to 21 bases. The germline gives CDR1 DFQATT, CDR2 SNEGSKA (reference sequence). CDR3 size: 14 residues. The CDR3 loop reads CSQRGRVVKDTQYF. Written as DNA, the CDR3 is TGCAGTCAAAGAGGACGGGTGGTGAAGGATACGCAGTATTTT.

The chain has TRBV5-1 and TRBJ2-2, with TRBD1 matching over 9 bases. The CDR3 loop spans 15 amino acids. In germline, CDR1 is SGHRS, CDR2 YFSETQ. V was pared by 3 bases and J by 6 bases, with 6 bases of the junction left unmatched. The CDR3 nucleotides read TGCGCCAGCAGCTCGACCGGGACAGGGTCCGGGGAGCTGTTTTTT. Translated, it gives CASSSTGTGSGELFF.

The genes are TRBV7-3 and TRBJ2-1; the match to TRBD1 covers 7 bases. Germline trimming cut 1 base from V and 4 bases from J; bases unmatched to any gene: 4. CDR3 length: 15 amino acids. Germline values: CDR1 SGHTA, CDR2 FQGTGA. CDR3 in DNA: TGTGCCAGCAGCTTAAGACAGGGATTATACAATGAGCAGTTCTTC. Protein sequence: CASSLRQGLYNEQFF.

This clonotype qualifies as medium-sized. V usage is TRBV20-1 and J usage is TRBJ1-5; TRBD1 might be the D (5 bases). Deletions cut 5 bases from V and 7 bases from J, with 12 bases between. CDR1 is DFQATT and CDR2 is SNEGSKA in the germline V gene (reference sequence). This CDR3 has 12 amino acids. DNA of the CDR3: TGCAGTGCTGGGGGTTGGGGGCAGCCCCAGCATTTT. Translation gives CSAGGWGQPQHF.

The V gene is TRBV12-3 or TRBV12-4, the J gene TRBJ2-5, with D possibly TRBD1 on 5 matching bases. The CDR3 totals 15 residues. V lost 3 bases, J lost 1 base, and 12 bases lay in between. The CDR3 loop is CASSFAGRAQETQYF. The CDR3 DNA is TGTGCCAGCAGTTTTGCAGGGCGAGCCCAAGAGACCCAGTACTTC.

The rearrangement uses TRBV4-3 and TRBJ1-2; 11 nucleotides line up with TRBD1. CDR3 size: 17 residues. Germline CDR1 reads LGHNA; CDR2 reads YSLEER. Trimming at V came to 3 bases and at J to 8 bases, leaving 14 bases not matched to a gene. The CDR3 here is CASSHGSGQGGAWGYTF. Here the CDR3 DNA reads TGCGCCAGCAGCCATGGTTCGGGACAGGGGGGAGCGTGGGGCTACACCTTC.

This sequence joins TRBV10-3 and TRBJ1-2; 10 bases are shared with TRBD1. This CDR3 region has 16 residues. V shed 5 bases, J shed 4 bases, and the junction held 10 bases outside the gene matches. Germline CDR1 and CDR2: ENHRY and SYGVKD. CDR3 residues: CAISQRGQGVGYGYTF. The DNA for the CDR3 is TGTGCCATCAGTCAAAGAGGACAGGGGGTAGGCTATGGCTACACCTTC.

The V call is TRBV6-1, the J call TRBJ1-3; 10 bases line up with TRBD1. V was clipped by 7 bases and J by 4 bases; unmatched bases: 7. Germline values: CDR1 MNHNS, CDR2 SASEGT. The CDR3 has 15 residues. The CDR3 spells CASKPGQGTGNTIYF. The CDR3 nucleotides are TGTGCCAGCAAGCCGGGACAGGGGACAGGAAACACCATATATTTT.

This clonotype was detected only a few times. This rearrangement joins TRBV27 to TRBJ1-5; possible D gene TRBD1, 6 bases. V shed 6 bases and J shed 4 bases, with 19 bases lying between them. CDR3 length: 16 amino acids. In germline, CDR1 is MNHEY, CDR2 SMNVEV (reference sequence). The CDR3 spells CASSSLGGPPNQPQHF. Written as DNA, the CDR3 is TGTGCCAGCAGCTCTTTGGGGGGGCCACCGAATCAGCCCCAGCATTTT.